Listed below are T cell receptor beta chains from one sample, sequenced in a study of blood T cell repertoires in COVID-19. Produced via immunoSEQ multiplex PCR; TCRdb's table is partial and in-frame only. The sample comprises about 130,000 clones, about 77% of which are singletons, and roughly a fifth rests with the top ten. Sequences were obtained from peripheral blood. Receptor source: an elderly man with acute or convalescent COVID-19. The CDR3 runs from the conserved cysteine through the conserved F or W. The D gene is left open where the match is weak. Rows may omit the clone size; those that give it use once, few, many or a size class.

J | size | D | V | DNA | CDR3
TRBJ1-6 | - | - | TRBV7-3 | TGTGCCAGCAGCTTATTACCTACAGGGTTGAATTCACCCCTCCACTTT | CASSLLPTGLNSPLHF
TRBJ2-2 | - | - | TRBV6-5 | TGTGCCAGCAGGGTGGACAGCACCGGGGAGCTGTTTTTT | CASRVDSTGELFF
TRBJ1-1 | few | - | TRBV30 | TGTGCCTGGAGGGGGGGGATCACTGAAGCTTTCTTT | CAWRGGITEAFF
TRBJ1-6 | - | - | TRBV9 | TGTGCCAGCAGCGGGGCAGTGGGTAGAATTAATTCACCCCTCCACTTT | CASSGAVGRINSPLHF
TRBJ2-3 | - | - | TRBV11-2 | TGTGCCAGCAGCTTATTCGATGTTGCGCCTGGCGGAGATACGCAGTATTTT | CASSLFDVAPGGDTQYF
TRBJ2-3 | - | TRBD1 | TRBV5-1 | TGCGCCAGCAGCTTGGGACAGGGGACGTCGGATACGCAGTATTTT | CASSLGQGTSDTQYF
TRBJ2-1 | - | TRBD2 | TRBV5-8 | TGTGCCAGCAGCCCACAGCGGGGCTCCTACAATGAGCAGTTCTTC | CASSPQRGSYNEQFF
TRBJ2-7 | once | - | TRBV25-1 | TGTGCCAGCAGTGAATCCCAGGGGCAGTACTTC | CASSESQGQYF
TRBJ1-6 | - | - | TRBV7-9 | TGTGCCAGCAGCTGGGGGACATTAACCTCTGGGTCACCCCTCCACTTT | CASSWGTLTSGSPLHF
TRBJ1-1 | - | - | TRBV7-9 | TGTGCCAGCAGCTTAGGAGGCGGATCGAACACTGAAGCTTTCTTT | CASSLGGGSNTEAFF
TRBJ1-2 | - | - | TRBV12-3/TRBV12-4 | TGTGCCAGCAGCCGGGACAAGAACTATGGCTACACCTTC | CASSRDKNYGYTF
TRBJ1-5 | - | TRBD1 | TRBV5-1 | TGCGCCAGCAGCTTAGGGACAGGCGATCAGCCCCAGCATTTT | CASSLGTGDQPQHF
TRBJ2-7 | - | - | TRBV27 | TGTGCCAGCAGTTTTAATCCAGATTCCTACGAGCAGTACTTC | CASSFNPDSYEQYF
TRBJ1-3 | few | - | TRBV3-1/TRBV3-2 | TGTGCCAGCAGCCAAGCCTGGGCGACCTCTGGAAACACCATATATTTT | CASSQAWATSGNTIYF
TRBJ2-7 | - | - | TRBV27 | TGTGCCAGCAACTCTCGACGGACACAGCCCTACGAGCAGTACTTC | CASNSRRTQPYEQYF
TRBJ2-7 | - | - | TRBV10-3 | TGTGCCATCAGTGAGGGGCCCTTCAACCACGAGCAGTACTTC | CAISEGPFNHEQYF
TRBJ1-1 | - | - | TRBV28 | TGTGCCAGCAGTTTACGGGGGTACACTGAAGCTTTCTTT | CASSLRGYTEAFF
TRBJ2-7 | - | - | TRBV3-1/TRBV3-2 | TGTGCCAGCAGCCAAGTTTCGGGTAAGGCACACTACGAGCAGTACTTC | CASSQVSGKAHYEQYF
TRBJ2-3 | - | - | TRBV5-1 | TGCGCCAGCAGCGGGAAGGGAGGAGCAGATACGCAGTATTTT | CASSGKGGADTQYF
TRBJ2-3 | - | TRBD2 | TRBV9 | TGTGCCAGCAGCTTTACTAGCGGGGGGCCCCCCACAGATACGCAGTATTTT | CASSFTSGGPPTDTQYF
TRBJ1-1 | - | TRBD1 | TRBV28 | TGTGCCAGCAGTGGGGGGGGACAGGGAGAAACTGAAGCTTTCTTT | CASSGGGQGETEAFF
TRBJ2-2 | - | - | TRBV7-2 | TGTGCCAGCAGCTTACGGGGGCGGGGGATAAACACCGGGGAGCTGTTTTTT | CASSLRGRGINTGELFF
TRBJ2-7 | once | - | TRBV5-1 | TGCGCCAGCAGCTTGGGACAGAGATCCTACGAGCAGTACTTC | CASSLGQRSYEQYF
TRBJ1-4 | - | - | TRBV27 | TGTGCCAGCAGCCAGGACAGCCCGAATGAAAAACTGTTTTTT | CASSQDSPNEKLFF
TRBJ1-5 | - | TRBD1 | TRBV6-1 | TGTGCCAGCAGTGATGTACCAGGGGGCTATCAGCCCCAGCATTTT | CASSDVPGGYQPQHF
TRBJ1-2 | few | - | TRBV9 | TGTGCCAGCAGCGGGGCGGGGGGCTTTAACTATGGCTACACCTTC | CASSGAGGFNYGYTF
TRBJ2-7 | - | TRBD2 | TRBV4-2 | TGTGCCAGCAGCCCAGGACTAGCGGGGGCCGCCTACGAGCAGTACTTC | CASSPGLAGAAYEQYF
TRBJ1-6 | - | TRBD1 | TRBV2 | TGTGCCAGCAGTCAGGGACAGTATAATTCACCCCTCCACTTT | CASSQGQYNSPLHF
TRBJ1-5 | - | - | TRBV28 | TGTGCCAGCGGCGCGGGAGGTAGCAATCAGCCCCAGCATTTT | CASGAGGSNQPQHF
TRBJ1-1 | - | - | TRBV2 | TGTGCCAGCAGTGCCGTTGAAGCTTTCTTT | CASSAVEAFF
TRBJ1-6 | few | TRBD1 | TRBV7-9 | TGTGCCAGCAGCCCCAAAGGGGGCGATTACTCACCCCTCCACTTT | CASSPKGGDYSPLHF
TRBJ1-2 | few | - | TRBV6-6 | TGTGCCAGCAGTTATAGTGAGAACTATGGCTACACCTTC | CASSYSENYGYTF
TRBJ2-2 | few | - | TRBV4-2 | TGTGCCAGCAGCCAAGGACACCCGAACACCGGGGAGCTGTTTTTT | CASSQGHPNTGELFF